This T cell receptor beta chain was profiled in a study of cytomegalovirus exposure and HLA in healthy donors. The primer mix had 60 Vbeta and 13 Jbeta primers. Profiled with immunoSEQ multiplex PCR; TCRdb holds only in-frame clones, not every one. The sample includes over 100,000 clones, around 81% of them seen just once. This clone was found a few times. The germline V gene has CDR1 SGHRS and CDR2 YFSETQ. The ends lost 2 bases at V and 6 bases at J; junction bases unmatched: 4. The CDR3 consists of 15 residues. The clonotype was recovered from a woman younger than 45 in good health and CMV-seronegative. This sequence joins TRBV5-1 and TRBJ2-2; TRBD2 agrees at 10 bases. The sequenced sample consisted of PBMCs. CDR3 DNA: TGCGCCAGCAGCTTAGAAGCGGGAGGGGCCGGGGAGCTGTTTTTT. It codes for CASSLEAGGAGELFF.